The T cell receptor (beta chain) described here comes from a study of read filtering for tumor transcriptome and immune sequencing. Molecular barcoded adaptors covering alpha/delta and beta/gamma chains were used on roughly 400 ng RNA. One entry per CDR3 protein results from TCRdb running MiXCR on the reads. The profile covers tens of thousands of distinct CDR3 sequences, with roughly 21% appearing a single time and more than 9.5% taken by the ten largest. This clonotype is deemed large (0.1 to 1%). Deletions cut 3 bases from V and 7 bases from J, with 13 bases between. The CDR3 has 14 amino acids. Germline assignment: CDR1 MDHEN and CDR2 SYDVKM.

The V gene is TRBV28, the J gene TRBJ1-5, with unresolved D. The receptor's source is a donor at least 40 years old with multiple myeloma. Sequencing input: a population of CD138-negative cells sorted from bone marrow. For the CDR3, the DNA is TGTGCCAGCAGTTTCTGGGCCCAAAGCCAGCCCCAGCATTTT. Translating it yields CASSFWAQSQPQHF.